This T cell receptor (beta chain) emerged from a study of blood T cell repertoires in COVID-19. Original handling: Nucleated cell number was recorded as an estimate derived from reference gene primer amplification. The protocol was immunoSEQ multiplex PCR, while the TCRdb copy is restricted to in-frame clones and leaves out a portion. Clone size and V and J calls were adopted from that table, with D and trimming inferred from the DNA. The table shows tens of thousands of clones, with more than 90% occurring only once. The sample consisted of peripheral blood. The source of this sequence is a man in his fifties or sixties with acute or convalescent COVID-19.

The CDR3 sequence: CASSTGGGAKNIQYF. The CDR3 region has the DNA TGTGCCAGCAGTACCGGGGGGGGAGCAAAAAACATTCAGTACTTC. The chain combines TRBV28 with TRBJ2-4; TRBD2 aligns across 8 bases. CDR1 is MDHEN, CDR2 SYDVKM, per germline. Unmatched junction bases numbered 7, after V lost 5 bases and J lost 4 bases. This CDR3 has 15 amino acids. Full variable domain (outside the CDR3, taken from reference TRBV28 and TRBJ2-4): DVKVTQSSRYLVKRTGEKVFLECVQDMDHENMFWYRQDPGLGLRLIYFSYDVKMKEKGDIPEGYSVSREKKERFSLILESASTNQTSMYLCASSTGGGAKNIQYFGAGTRLSVL.